The source of this T cell receptor beta chain is a study of OX40 agonist ivuxolimab in advanced cancers. The V segment lost 0 bases and the J segment 4 bases; nucleotides outside the gene matches: 5. This CDR3 spans 15 amino acids. CDR1 SGHRS and CDR2 YFSETQ come from the germline V gene. The timepoints at which blood was sampled were baseline, cycle 4 day 1, and cycle 7 day 1. The protocol was immunoSEQ multiplex PCR, while the TCRdb copy is restricted to in-frame clones and leaves out a portion. The data contain tens of thousands of clones, 70% to 90% of them singletons. The genes are TRBV5-1 and TRBJ1-1, with TRBD1 matching 8 bases. The TCR sequence derives from an adult with an advanced solid tumor such as melanoma, head and neck, liver or kidney cancer. Sequenced material: CD4+ or CD8+ T cells sorted from blood, taken in a trial of the OX40 agonist ivuxolimab. CDR3 region: CASSLAFTGGTEAFF. The CDR3 DNA reads as TGCGCCAGCAGCTTGGCCTTCACAGGGGGCACTGAAGCTTTCTTT.